The source of this T cell receptor (beta chain) is a study of blood T cell repertoires in COVID-19. In the study overall: COVID-19 samples from acute and convalescent phases originated in the United States, Italy and Spain.

The table came from immunoSEQ multiplex PCR; TCRdb's copy has only in-frame clones and leaves some out. The sample carries about 190,000 clones, around nine tenths recorded once. This CDR3 spans 17 amino acids. Looked up from germline, CDR1 is SGHDT and CDR2 is YYEEEE. Trimming pared 0 bases from V and 2 bases from J, leaving 17 bases between. The chain couples TRBV5-6 to TRBJ1-1, with D perhaps TRBD1 (5 bases). The source of this sequence is a middle-aged man with active or convalescent COVID-19. Sequenced material: peripheral blood. The DNA for the CDR3 is TGTGCCAGCAGCTTGGGCTCAGGGCTCCCCTTTAACACTGAAGCTTTCTTT. Protein sequence: CASSLGSGLPFNTEAFF.